This T cell receptor beta chain was recovered during a study of shared clonotypes between healthy human individuals. General observations from the study: Non-shared clonotypes were found to have lower generation probabilities than the clonotypes that were shared by all four of the sorted-subset donors. It was observed that 5% to 6.5% of naive CD4 clonotypes were shared across several donors.

Profiling relied on immunoSEQ multiplex PCR, and the TCRdb table lists in-frame clones only, not all of them. This table has millions of clones, 90% to 95% appearing once. Worth noting for this clone: Antigen specificity is unknown.

CD45RA+ naive and CD45RA-negative memory subsets were separated from CD4+ cells. From germline, CDR1 is SGHAT and CDR2 FQNNGV. With 0 bases removed from V and 0 bases from J, the gap between germline ends came to 15 bases. The CDR3 covers 17 residues. This sequence joins TRBV11-2 and TRBJ2-7; D call uncertain. The material sequenced was naive CD4+ T cells sorted from blood. The sample's subset: CD45RA+ positively selected. This clonotype originated in a man between 18 and 35 years old in good health. CDR3 loop: CASSLDDPGPVSYEQYF. CDR3 in DNA: TGTGCCAGCAGCTTAGATGACCCCGGACCTGTCTCCTACGAGCAGTACTTC.